The following is a T cell receptor (beta chain) sequence with its context. Profiling that covered TCR beta VDJ and CDR3 relied on genomic DNA as its template. TCRdb ran MiXCR on the reads and lists one entry per CDR3 protein. Of 260,000 or so distinct CDR3 sequences detected, around 46% appear once; the ten largest clones hold over 7.5%. These data come from a study of CD8+CD57+ T cells in acquired aplastic anemia. Patients sequenced had flow cytometry evidence of CD8+CD57+ cell expansion. Between the trimmed V and J ends, which lost 4 bases and 3 bases, there was a span of 6 bases. The CDR3 covers 13 residues. In germline, CDR1 is SGHTA, CDR2 FQGTGA.

The sample taken for sequencing was sorted CD4+, CD8+, or CD8+CD57+ T cells (not recorded which) from PBMCs. The sequence was collected from a human donor with aplastic anemia. The chain carries TRBV7-3 and TRBJ2-2; D is uncertain. DNA of the CDR3: TGTGCCAGCAGCTCCCAGGACACCGGGGAGCTGTTTTTT. Protein sequence: CASSSQDTGELFF. Looking up the rest from reference TRBV7-3 and TRBJ2-2 gives the full variable domain: GAGVSQTPSNKVTEKGKYVELRCDPISGHTALYWYRQSLGQGPEFLIYFQGTGAADDSGLPNDRFFAVRPEGSVSTLKIQRTERGDSAVYLCASSSQDTGELFFGEGSRLTVL.